Shown below are 15 T cell receptor beta chains from a single sample sequenced in a study of STAT3 mutations in large granular lymphocyte leukemia. Study-wide points: In T-cell large granular lymphocyte leukemia, about half of patients showed multiple immunodominant subclonotypes.

This table comes from immunoSEQ multiplex PCR, and its TCRdb copy is limited to in-frame clones, with some not included. This repertoire shows 35,000 to 50,000 clones, about 81% found once; its top ten account for roughly 0.42%. These TCRs' antigens remain unknown. Sample: PBMCs. These receptors came from a human donor with T large granular lymphocyte leukemia. Some clones in this sample may be carry-over from other donors' samples.

This chain joins TRBV27 and TRBJ2-7; TRBD1 aligns across 9 bases. J was trimmed by 1 base and V by 6 bases; bases with no gene match: 7. The germline V gene encodes CDR1 MNHEY and CDR2 SMNVEV (reference sequence). The CDR3 consists of 15 residues. Here the CDR3 DNA reads TGTGCCAGCAGGTACAGGGGGCGAGGATCCTACGAGCAGTACGTC. This encodes CASRYRGRGSYEQYV.

The CDR3 DNA reads TGTGCCAGCAGTTGGAAGGGACCAGATACGCAGTATTTT. As protein: CASSWKGPDTQYF. The rearrangement joins TRBV27 to TRBJ2-3; D tentatively fits TRBD1 or TRBD2 (5 bases each). The germline V and J ends were trimmed by 4 bases and 4 bases, with 9 bases remaining between them. Per germline, CDR1 MNHEY and CDR2 SMNVEV (reference sequence). There are 13 residues in the CDR3.

CDR3 nucleotide sequence: TGTGCCAGCAGTGGACAAACCCAAGAGACCCAGTACTTC. Its translation: CASSGQTQETQYF. This chain joins TRBV6-6 and TRBJ2-5, with a weak D call TRBD1 (5 bases). Germline assignment: CDR1 MNHNY and CDR2 SVGAGI (reference sequence). CDR3 length: 13 amino acids. V gave up 5 bases and J gave up 1 base, with 8 bases separating them.

The chain carries TRBV11-2 and TRBJ1-6, with 7 positions matching TRBD1. The CDR3 contains 14 residues. The ends lost 8 bases at V and 7 bases at J; junction bases unmatched: 8. Germline V lookup: CDR1 SGHAT, CDR2 FQNNGV. For the CDR3, the DNA is TGTGCCAGCGGCTCCAGGGGGGACAATTCACCCCTCCACTTT. Amino acids: CASGSRGDNSPLHF.

The rearrangement links TRBV18 to TRBJ1-2; D call uncertain. This CDR3 has 17 residues. V was shortened by 3 bases and J by 1 base, with 18 bases between the two germline ends. Per the germline V gene, CDR1 is KGHSH and CDR2 is LQKENI. The CDR3 DNA follows: TGTGCCAGCTCACCCCAGGACTTCTTTCCCATTAACTATGGCTACACCTTC. Its translation is CASSPQDFFPINYGYTF.

This rearrangement joins TRBV11-2 to TRBJ2-3; D is possibly TRBD2 (5 bases). Germline V gene lookup returns CDR1 SGHAT and CDR2 FQNNGV. The V end was cut by 5 bases, the J end by 2 bases, with 11 bases between. The CDR3 consists of 14 residues. The CDR3 sequence is CASSPRGFTDTQYF. The CDR3 DNA reads as TGTGCCAGCAGCCCCCGGGGATTCACAGATACGCAGTATTTT. Supplemented by reference TRBV11-2 and TRBJ2-3, the full variable domain reads EAGVAQSPRYKIIEKRQSVAFWCNPISGHATLYWYQQILGQGPKLLIQFQNNGVVDDSQLPKDRFSAERLKGVDSTLKIQPAKLEDSAVYLCASSPRGFTDTQYFGPGTRLTVL.

The chain has TRBV28 and TRBJ1-1, with 8 bases fitting TRBD1. This CDR3 spans 15 amino acids. Germline CDR1 and CDR2: MDHEN and SYDVKM. J gave up 3 bases and V 4 bases, and 7 bases lay outside the gene matches. CDR3 DNA sequence: TGTGCCAGCAGTTCGTCGACAGGGGTGGACACTGAAGCTTTCTTT. Its protein product is CASSSSTGVDTEAFF.

CDR3 sequence (DNA): TGTGCCAGCAGTTTAATTAGGGGGCGTATACTCGGGAATTCACCCCTCCACTTT. It translates to CASSLIRGRILGNSPLHF. The chain is built from TRBV28 and TRBJ1-6; 7 bases line up with TRBD1. Germline values: CDR1 MDHEN, CDR2 SYDVKM. The CDR3 runs to 18 residues. The V gene end was trimmed by 2 bases and the J gene end by 7 bases; junction bases not matched to a gene: 14.

The V call is TRBV30, the J call TRBJ1-2; no clear D gene. CDR1 is GTSNPN and CDR2 is SVGIG in the germline V gene (reference sequence). Trimming took off 0 bases at V and 8 bases at J, with 16 bases between the two ends. CDR3 length: 14 residues. CDR3 loop: CAWSVRISWGGYTF. The CDR3 nucleotides read TGTGCCTGGAGTGTACGAATCTCTTGGGGAGGCTACACCTTC.

The table lists this clone with a few counts. This chain links TRBV18 with TRBJ2-1, with a weak D call TRBD2 (6 bases). The CDR3 has 15 residues. V shed 5 bases and J shed 6 bases, with 17 bases lying between them. Germline CDR1 KGHSH, CDR2 LQKENI. The DNA of the CDR3 is TGTGCCAGCTCAGGAGACGTGGGAGGTGGCAATGAGCAGTTCTTC. It codes for CASSGDVGGGNEQFF.

The rearrangement uses TRBV5-1 and TRBJ2-3; 7 bases align to TRBD2. Germline V gene sequence: CDR1 SGHRS, CDR2 YFSETQ. CDR3 length equals 14 residues. The trim removed 1 base at V and 2 bases at J, leaving 1 base unmatched. In DNA, the CDR3 is TGCGCCAGCAGCTTGCTAGCGGACACAGATACGCAGTATTTT. Its translation is CASSLLADTDTQYF.

The gene calls are TRBV4-1 and TRBJ1-4, with a possible D match to TRBD1 (5 bases). The germline V gene encodes CDR1 MGHRA and CDR2 YSYEKL. V lost 4 bases, J lost 1 base, and 13 bases lay in between. The CDR3 length is 16 residues. The CDR3, as DNA: TGCGCCAGCAGCCCCCTGGGGGAGGGAACTAATGAAAAACTGTTTTTT. Translating gives CASSPLGEGTNEKLFF.

The chain couples TRBV7-2 to TRBJ1-1; 7 bases agree with TRBD1. CDR1 is SGHTA and CDR2 is FQGNSA in the germline V gene. CDR3 length: 14 amino acids. After removal of 4 bases from V and 5 bases from J, the junction contained 7 bases not matched to a gene. Written as DNA, the CDR3 is TGTGCCAGCAGCTCTCGCCCGACAGGGACTGAAGCTTTCTTT. Amino acids: CASSSRPTGTEAFF.

This sequence joins TRBV2 and TRBJ2-5; D unclear. The CDR3 length is 12 residues. Germline V gene sequence: CDR1 SNHLY, CDR2 FYNNEI. Trimming removed 7 bases from V and 4 bases from J, with 10 bases in between. CDR3 loop: CASIRTGETQYF. For the CDR3, the DNA is TGTGCCAGCATTAGGACGGGAGAGACCCAGTACTTC.

The CDR3 nucleotides are TGTGCCATCAGAGGGACTGCAAATTCACCCCTCCACTTT. Its protein product is CAIRGTANSPLHF. The V call is TRBV10-3, the J call TRBJ1-6; D is perhaps TRBD1 (5 bases). The CDR3 consists of 13 residues. Germline V gives CDR1 ENHRY, CDR2 SYGVKD. Trimming took off 6 bases at V and 7 bases at J, with 10 bases between the two ends.